One and the same sample provided the 20 T cell receptor beta chains below, sequenced in a study of T cell clonality in common variable immunodeficiency. Data came from immunoSEQ multiplex PCR; TCRdb stores just in-frame clones and leaves some out. This sample has about 81,000 clones, each found more than once. The sequenced material came from peripheral blood mononuclear cells. Receptor source: a person between 18 and 75 years old in good health.

This clone was seen many times. From the germline J gene comes the end of the CDR3, since the read stops 3 residues before it. This chain uses TRBV20-1 with TRBJ2-5; TRBD1 is a possible D gene (5 bases). This CDR3 has 12 residues. From germline, CDR1 is DFQATT and CDR2 SNEGSKA (reference sequence). Trimming took off 6 bases at V and 5 bases at J, with 13 bases between the two ends. The sequenced CDR3 bases are TGCAGTGCCCCGACAGTCTCCGAGACC. Translation gives CSAPTVSET. The whole CDR3 protein reads CSAPTVSETQYF.

This clone has just a few counts. From the germline J gene comes the end of the CDR3, since the read stops 3 residues before it. The rearrangement uses TRBV10-3 and TRBJ2-5; 10 positions agree with TRBD1. This CDR3 has 14 residues. J was trimmed by 5 bases and V by 4 bases; bases with no gene match: 4. Germline V gene sequence: CDR1 ENHRY, CDR2 SYGVKD. CDR3 residues: CAISGGQGGETQYF. The CDR3 bases that were read are TGTGCCATCAGTGGTGGACAGGGGGGCGAGACC.

Many counts were recorded for this clone. With the read ending 3 residues before the CDR3 end, the germline J gene is used to fill in that end. The rearrangement links TRBV11-2 to TRBJ2-5, with D uncertain. This CDR3 region has 12 residues. The V gene's germline CDR1 is SGHAT and CDR2 FQNNGV. V lost 6 bases to trimming and J lost 4 bases, with 9 bases between them. The DNA read from the CDR3 is TGTGCCAGCAGTCCTAACCGAGAGACC. Translation: CASSPNRET. The entire CDR3 is CASSPNRETQYF.

This clone was counted many times. Other DNA variants within this sample encode the same CDR3. Partial CDR3 DNA: TGTGCCAGCAGCTTAGGTGGGGGGAATGAG. Translating gives CASSLGGGNE. The CDR3 reads in full as CASSLGGGNEQFF. The rearrangement links TRBV7-2 to TRBJ2-1; the D gene is possibly TRBD2 (6 bases). The CDR3 extends 3 residues past the end of the read, so its final part is completed from the germline J gene. The CDR3 runs 13 residues. V shed 1 base and J shed 7 bases, with 8 bases lying between them. Germline loops: CDR1 SGHTA, CDR2 FQGNSA.

Ten or more counts support this clone. The read stops 3 residues short of the end of the CDR3; the missing end is completed from the germline J gene. V gene TRBV7-1 combines with J gene TRBJ2-7, with TRBD1 identical over 10 bases. TRBV7-1 is an ORF, with its function uncertain. V shed 3 bases, J shed 1 base, and the junction held 21 bases outside the gene matches. The CDR3 sequence is 21 residues long. CDR3 DNA (partial): TGTGCCAGCAGCTCGTCCCTCCGGGACAGGGGAATGGGGGCGAAATCCTACGAG. It translates to CASSSSLRDRGMGAKSYE. The full CDR3 is CASSSSLRDRGMGAKSYEQYF.

Only a few counts were recorded for this clone. The read terminates 3 residues ahead of where the CDR3 ends, so the germline J gene completes it. The chain joins TRBV20-1 to TRBJ2-5; 10 nucleotides align to TRBD2. This CDR3 is 14 amino acids long. Germline V gene data show CDR1 as DFQATT and CDR2 as SNEGSKA (reference sequence). The ends lost 6 bases at V and 4 bases at J; junction bases unmatched: 8. The CDR3 DNA, read in part, is TGCAGTGCCGAACGGACTAGCGGAGGAGAGACC. Translating it yields CSAERTSGGET. The entire CDR3 protein is CSAERTSGGETQYF.

Concerning this clone: The CDR3 extends 3 residues past the end of the read, so its final part is completed from the germline J gene. This chain links TRBV20-1 with TRBJ2-5; 7 nucleotides agree with TRBD2. V trimming: 0 bases; J trimming: 5 bases; junction bases outside the gene matches: 21. Germline CDR1 and CDR2: DFQATT and SNEGSKA (reference sequence). The length of the CDR3 is 19 residues. CDR3 sequence: CSARDYLASRLFGGETQYF. The covered CDR3 bases are TGCAGTGCTAGAGATTATCTGGCGTCCAGGCTGTTCGGGGGGGAGACC.

This clone was counted at least ten times. The CDR3 end falls 3 residues outside the read, so it is completed with the germline J gene. V gene TRBV10-3 combines with J gene TRBJ1-3; 7 bases fit TRBD1. J was trimmed by 4 bases and V by 2 bases; bases with no gene match: 14. CDR3 size: 18 residues. Germline CDR1 and CDR2: ENHRY and SYGVKD. CDR3 region: CAISELKAPGQSGNTIYF. The CDR3 DNA, read in part, is TGTGCCATCAGTGAGCTCAAAGCTCCGGGACAGTCCGGAAACACC.

In this sample, this clone turned up many times. Coverage ceases 3 residues before the CDR3 finishes, and the germline J gene fills in the end. The chain couples TRBV20-1 to TRBJ2-7, with 7 bases aligning to TRBD2. J gave up 4 bases and V 2 bases, and 5 bases lay outside the gene matches. The CDR3 consists of 13 residues. The V gene's germline CDR1 is DFQATT and CDR2 SNEGSKA (reference sequence). The DNA read from the CDR3 is TGCAGTGCTAGATCGGGACTACTTTACGAG. Amino acid sequence: CSARSGLLYE. The whole CDR3 protein reads CSARSGLLYEQYF.

This clone appeared many times. The CDR3 here is CASSLGQGKTQYF. The part of the CDR3 DNA that was read is TGTGCCAGCAGCTTGGGACAGGGGAAGACC. This rearrangement joins TRBV7-2 to TRBJ2-5, with 10 bases lining up with TRBD1. The CDR3 end is not reached by the read, which stops 3 residues before it; the germline J gene fills it in. This CDR3 contains 13 residues. Germline V lookup: CDR1 SGHTA, CDR2 FQGNSA. V gave up 3 bases and J gave up 6 bases; unmatched junction bases: 1.

This clone was detected ten times or more. The read gets to within 3 residues of the CDR3 end, and the germline J gene fills in the rest. The J gene is TRBJ2-7, the V gene TRBV7-8, with 7 bases aligning to TRBD2. Germline values: CDR1 SGHVS, CDR2 FQNEAQ. Trimming took 6 bases from V and 0 from J; bases not matched to a gene: 8. This CDR3 comprises 15 residues. CDR3 DNA, as far as it was read: TGTGCCAGCAGGGGGAGGGAGACAGCCTCCTACGAG. Translated, it gives CASRGRETASYE. The entire CDR3 protein is CASRGRETASYEQYF.

This clone showed up many times. The missing CDR3 end, 3 residues past where the read stops, is filled in from the germline J gene. This chain joins TRBV30 and TRBJ1-4, with D maybe TRBD1 (6 bases). CDR3 length: 18 residues. The germline gives CDR1 GTSNPN, CDR2 SVGIG (reference sequence). The V gene lost 0 bases and the J gene lost 4 bases, with 21 bases spanning the gap. This CDR3 is CAWSVFIGGARVNEKLFF. Partial CDR3 DNA: TGTGCCTGGAGTGTTTTTATCGGGGGGGCGCGTGTTAATGAAAAA. The full variable domain, with the rest looked up from reference TRBV30 and TRBJ1-4, is SQTIHQWPATLVQPVGSPLSLECTVEGTSNPNLYWYRQAAGRGLQLLFYSVGIGQISSEVPQNLSASRPQDRQFILSSKKLLLSDSGFYLCAWSVFIGGARVNEKLFFGSGTQLSVL.

In this sample, this clone turned up a few times. The read stops 3 residues short of the end of the CDR3; the missing end is completed from the germline J gene. The rearrangement links TRBV27 to TRBJ2-5; tentative D call: TRBD1 (6 bases). Deletions cut 5 bases from V and 5 bases from J, with 12 bases between. The CDR3 is made up of 13 amino acids. Germline-derived CDR1 and CDR2 are MNHEY and SMNVEV (reference sequence). The CDR3: CASSHREGETQYF. The sequenced part of the CDR3 DNA is TGTGCCAGCAGTCACAGGGAAGGGGAGACC.

This clone has at least ten counts. The CDR3 end is not reached by the read, which stops 3 residues before it; the germline J gene fills it in. The gene calls are TRBV6-1 and TRBJ1-2, with 8 positions matching TRBD1. Germline V gene lookup returns CDR1 MNHNS and CDR2 SASEGT. Trimming cost V 3 bases and J 5 bases; bases outside gene matches: 8. The CDR3 contains 15 residues. CDR3 region: CASSDGQGGGYGYTF. CDR3 DNA (partial): TGTGCCAGCAGTGATGGACAGGGTGGGGGGTATGGC.

This clone occurred many times. The missing CDR3 end, 3 residues past where the read stops, is filled in from the germline J gene. This rearrangement joins TRBV28 to TRBJ2-6, with a tentative D call TRBD1 (5 bases). The germline gives CDR1 MDHEN, CDR2 SYDVKM. V lost 7 bases and J lost 1, with 11 bases in between. The CDR3 consists of 15 residues. The CDR3: CASTKGVSGANVLTF. The DNA read from the CDR3 is TGTGCCAGCACCAAAGGGGTATCTGGGGCCAACGTC.

This clone showed up many times. Read coverage stops 3 residues before the CDR3 terminus; the germline J gene supplies the remainder. This chain uses TRBV11-2 with TRBJ1-1, with unresolved D. Germline V CDR1 and CDR2: SGHAT, FQNNGV. The CDR3 runs to 11 residues. The CDR3 region is CASTRGVGAFF. The sequenced part of the CDR3 DNA is TGTGCCAGTACCCGGGGAGTAGGG.

This clone showed up many times. The CDR3 end lies 3 residues beyond the end of the read and is filled in from the germline J gene. V and J are TRBV5-1 and TRBJ1-3; D possibly corresponds to TRBD1 (5 bases). Trimming pared 5 bases from V and 0 bases from J, leaving 12 bases between. This CDR3 has 15 residues. The germline CDR1 and CDR2 sequences are SGHRS and YFSETQ. The CDR3 sequence: CASRTTGSSGNTIYF. The covered CDR3 bases are TGCGCCAGCAGAACTACAGGTAGCTCTGGAAACACC.

This clone was observed at least ten times. The read ends 3 residues shy of where the CDR3 ends; the end is completed using the germline J gene. The chain links TRBV7-9 to TRBJ2-2; tentative D call: TRBD1 (5 bases). V was pared by 1 base and J by 1 base, with 7 bases between. The germline CDR1 and CDR2 sequences are SEHNR and FQNEAQ (reference sequence). This CDR3 contains 15 residues. CDR3 in amino acids: CASSLGTGNTGELFF. The part of the CDR3 DNA that was read is TGTGCCAGCAGCTTAGGTACAGGGAACACCGGGGAG. Together with reference TRBV7-9 and TRBJ2-2, the CDR3 gives the full variable domain: DTGVSQNPRHKITKRGQNVTFRCDPISEHNRLYWYRQTLGQGPEFLTYFQNEAQLEKSRLLSDRFSAERPKGSFSTLEIQRTEQGDSAMYLCASSLGTGNTGELFFGEGSRLTVL.

This clone has ten or more counts. Sequencing ends 3 residues short of the CDR3 end; the germline J gene provides the rest. The gene calls are TRBV30 and TRBJ2-3; TRBD1 is a possible D gene (6 bases). Germline V lookup: CDR1 GTSNPN, CDR2 SVGIG (reference sequence). Trimming removed 3 bases at V and 0 bases at J, with 13 bases between. The CDR3 contains 15 residues. The covered CDR3 bases are TGTGCCTGGAGGTCTAGGACAGACAGCACAGATACG. Its translation is CAWRSRTDSTDT. The whole CDR3 reads CAWRSRTDSTDTQYF.

This clone was recorded a few times. The read ends 3 residues shy of where the CDR3 ends; the end is completed using the germline J gene. This sequence joins TRBV18 and TRBJ1-1; possible D gene TRBD1, 5 bases. CDR1 is KGHSH and CDR2 is LQKENI in the germline V gene. Deletions cut 5 bases from V and 1 base from J, with 8 bases between. The CDR3 contains 13 residues. The sequenced CDR3 bases are TGTGCCAGCTCAGCAACAGGGAACACTGAA. It encodes CASSATGNTE. The complete CDR3 sequence is CASSATGNTEAFF.